This T cell receptor beta chain comes out of a study of blood T cell repertoires in COVID-19. In the study overall: Collection of acute and convalescent COVID-19 samples took place in the United States, Italy and Spain. PBMCs, B-cell-depleted T cells, or T cells provided the cDNA or gDNA that made up the material.

Germline V CDR1 and CDR2: SGHRS, YFSETQ. This CDR3 region has 15 residues. The germline V and J ends were trimmed by 4 bases and 2 bases, with 14 bases remaining between them. Original analysis: For nucleated cells, counts were estimated from reference gene primer amplification. Produced via immunoSEQ multiplex PCR; TCRdb's table is partial and in-frame only. The V and J calls and clone size come from that table; D and trimming were worked out from the DNA. Of roughly 300,000 clones in the sample, about 82% are singletons; the top ten hold 1.5% to 2%. This clone was seen only a few times. The rearrangement joins TRBV5-1 to TRBJ2-3; D may be TRBD2 (7 bases). Sequenced material: peripheral blood. The TCR sequence derives from a woman in her 50s with acute or convalescent COVID-19. CDR3 DNA sequence: TGCGCCAGCAGCGGGGGGGCTTTTATCACAGATACGCAGTATTTT. Residues: CASSGGAFITDTQYF.